These 5 T cell receptor beta chains originate from one sample sequenced in a study of human T cells and chemical hapten exposure. Time point in this sample: pre-sensitization, week 0. The treatment is: therapeutic diphenylcyclopropenone sensitization with weekly scalp DPC. TCRdb re-called the RACE reads through MiXCR, storing one row per CDR3 protein. The top ten clones hold roughly 8.2% of a sample with approximately 370,000 distinct CDR3 sequences, 5.5% of them seen once. This sample comprised whole blood, obtained in connection with sensitization to the hapten diphenylcyclopropenone (DPC). These receptor sequences come from a woman between 18 and 29 years old with alopecia areata. Some clones in this sample may be carry-over from other donors' samples.

This clonotype was picked up many times. The rearrangement uses TRBV20-1 and TRBJ1-6; D call uncertain. Germline V gives CDR1 DFQATT, CDR2 SNEGSKA (reference sequence). The CDR3 has 19 amino acids. With 0 bases removed from V and 4 bases from J, the gap between germline ends came to 22 bases. DNA for the CDR3: TGCAGTGCTAGAGATATAAGAAGTTCCGGAGGAGGATATAATTCACCCCTCCACTTT. The encoded protein is CSARDIRSSGGGYNSPLHF.

This clonotype occurred many times. At one end, the junction sequence differs from germline, possibly due to a read error. The chain links TRBV4-3 to TRBJ2-3, with 11 bases fitting TRBD2. Germline V gene data show CDR1 as LGHNA and CDR2 as YSLEER. The length of the CDR3 is 15 residues. The CDR3 reads CASSQTSGGTDTQYF. The CDR3 region has the DNA TGTGCCAGCAGCCAGACTAGCGGGGGCACAGATACGCAGTATTTT.

The chain is built from TRBV12-3 or TRBV12-4 and TRBJ2-2; D gene ambiguous. Deletions cut 5 bases from V and 1 base from J, with 11 bases between. The CDR3 runs to 15 residues. CDR3 nucleotides: TGTGCCAGCAGTGATCCGGAAAGGAACACCGGGGAGCTGTTTTTT. Its protein is CASSDPERNTGELFF.

This clonotype was seen more than once but under ten times. The chain uses TRBV18 and TRBJ2-3, with a tentative D call TRBD2 (5 bases). Germline V gene data show CDR1 as KGHSH and CDR2 as LQKENI. Trimming stripped 3 bases from V and 4 bases from J, with 14 bases between. The CDR3 is 15 residues long. The chain's CDR3 is CASSPGPEGPDTQYF. The CDR3 bases are TGTGCCAGCTCACCGGGTCCTGAGGGCCCAGATACGCAGTATTTT.

The V and J genes are TRBV6-2 or TRBV6-3 and TRBJ2-3; D tentatively fits TRBD1 or TRBD2 (5 bases each). V was trimmed by 10 bases and J by 3 bases, leaving 14 bases between them. CDR1 is MNHEY, CDR2 SVGEGT, per germline. This CDR3 is built from 13 residues. CDR3 bases: TGTGCCACAGCCCGGGACCTAACAGATACGCAGTATTTT. It yields the protein CATARDLTDTQYF.